The next 19 T cell receptor beta chains were all read from a single sample in a study of cytotoxic CD8 clonotypes in ibrutinib-treated CLL (dated by TCRdb to about 2021). The library was made by the immunoSEQ multiplex PCR assay. Not all clones reach the TCRdb copy of this immuneACCESS table, which keeps in-frame sequences only. Checked studies attribute under half of the gap to unresolved V genes and leave the rest unexplained. This sample is represented by just over 200,000 clones; 75% to 80% of them were singletons. The biggest ten clones account for approximately 10% of the sample. The time point label for this specimen denotes: roughly 12 months on ibrutinib. Sequencing was performed on PBMCs, taken after 12 months of ibrutinib treatment. The receptor source for this set is a human donor with chronic lymphocytic leukemia.

The J gene is TRBJ1-2, the V gene TRBV9, with D maybe TRBD1 (5 bases). This CDR3 has 12 amino acids. The germline V and J ends were trimmed by 4 bases and 7 bases, with 11 bases remaining between them. Per the germline V gene, CDR1 is SGDLS and CDR2 is YYNGEE. The CDR3 sequence: CASSSSGGGYTF. CDR3 sequence (DNA): TGTGCCAGCAGCTCCAGTGGGGGTGGCTACACCTTC.

This clone was recorded a few times. The CDR3 region has the DNA TGCGCCAGCAGCCAAGAACGACTCGGACAGGGTGGGGAGACCCAGTACTTC. Encoded protein: CASSQERLGQGGETQYF. V gene TRBV4-1 combines with J gene TRBJ2-5; 8 bases are shared with TRBD1. Germline loops: CDR1 MGHRA, CDR2 YSYEKL. This CDR3 is built from 17 residues. After removal of 0 bases from V and 5 bases from J, the junction contained 11 bases not matched to a gene.

This clone was counted a few times. In DNA form, the CDR3 reads TGTGCCAGCAGCTTAGTACTAGCTTTTAGCAATGAGCAGTTCTTC. This sequence encodes CASSLVLAFSNEQFF. The chain recombines TRBV7-9 with TRBJ2-1; perhaps TRBD2 as D (6 bases). Between the trimmed V and J ends, which lost 1 base and 6 bases, there was a span of 13 bases. The CDR3 is made up of 15 amino acids. The germline V gene encodes CDR1 SEHNR and CDR2 FQNEAQ (reference sequence).

This clone was seen more than once but under ten times. This rearrangement joins TRBV9 to TRBJ2-1; D not certain. Germline V gene lookup returns CDR1 SGDLS and CDR2 YYNGEE. The CDR3 is 13 residues long. Trimming shortened V by 0 bases and J by 5 bases, and 6 bases separated the two germline ends. CDR3 sequence reads: CASSVVANNEQFF. CDR3 nucleotide sequence: TGTGCCAGCAGCGTAGTGGCAAACAATGAGCAGTTCTTC.

The chain joins TRBV5-6 to TRBJ2-5, with no clear D. V lost 3 bases and J 5 bases, leaving 5 bases between the germline ends. Germline CDR1 reads SGHDT; CDR2 reads YYEEEE. The CDR3 is made up of 11 amino acids. The CDR3 DNA sequence: TGTGCCAGCAGCTCTCATGAGACCCAGTACTTC. Amino acid sequence: CASSSHETQYF.

The sample holds a few counts of this clone. The V and J genes are TRBV5-1 and TRBJ1-2; no clear D. Trimming cost V 5 bases and J 9 bases, with 23 bases left between them. Germline lookup yields CDR1 SGHRS and CDR2 YFSETQ. This CDR3 comprises 15 residues. The CDR3: CASSWVGGVYRRYTF. As DNA, the CDR3 is TGCGCCAGCAGTTGGGTGGGAGGCGTTTATCGACGCTACACCTTC.

This clone was seen only a few times. The genes are TRBV2 and TRBJ2-3, with D perhaps matching TRBD2 (6 bases). The CDR3 is made up of 14 amino acids. V was pared by 6 bases and J by 2 bases, with 12 bases between. Germline CDR1 is SNHLY and CDR2 is FYNNEI. CDR3: CASRGGSPTDTQYF. The CDR3 DNA reads TGTGCCAGCAGGGGGGGAAGCCCCACAGATACGCAGTATTTT.

The chain combines TRBV7-6 with TRBJ2-2; D uncertain. This CDR3 is 12 amino acids long. CDR1 and CDR2 from the germline V gene are SGHVS and FNYEAQ. Trimming stripped 5 bases from V and 7 bases from J, with 8 bases between. In nucleotides, the CDR3 is TGTGCCAGCAGCCCTCGGAGCGGGGAGCTGTTTTTT. Translated, it gives CASSPRSGELFF.

This clone was counted a single time. DNA for the CDR3: TGTGCCAGCAGCTTCGGAGTAACCTCCTACGAGCAGTACTTC. As protein: CASSFGVTSYEQYF. The chain links TRBV7-9 to TRBJ2-7; D is undetermined. CDR3 size: 14 residues. The germline gives CDR1 SEHNR, CDR2 FQNEAQ (reference sequence). The V end was cut by 3 bases, the J end by 0 bases, with 9 bases between.

The chain links TRBV28 to TRBJ1-1; D is uncertain. Trimming removed 7 bases from V and 2 bases from J, with 14 bases in between. The CDR3 sequence is 14 residues long. In germline, CDR1 is MDHEN, CDR2 SYDVKM. The CDR3 here is CASNPQAVNTEAFF. The CDR3 DNA reads TGTGCCAGCAACCCTCAGGCGGTAAACACTGAAGCTTTCTTT.

The chain joins TRBV6-6 to TRBJ1-2; D is undetermined. Germline CDR1 MNHNY, CDR2 SVGAGI (reference sequence). This CDR3 has 15 amino acids. V lost 6 bases and J lost 2, with 16 bases in between. The CDR3: CASRRSRMANYGYTF. The CDR3, as DNA: TGTGCCAGCAGACGCTCGCGAATGGCCAACTATGGCTACACCTTC.

The genes are TRBV19 and TRBJ1-3, with no clear D. In germline, CDR1 is LNHDA, CDR2 SQIVND (reference sequence). V was trimmed by 3 bases and J by 2 bases, leaving 11 bases between them. This CDR3 is built from 15 residues. CDR3 region: CASSMEVGTGNTIYF. As DNA, the CDR3 is TGTGCCAGTAGTATGGAGGTCGGGACTGGAAACACCATATATTTT.

The chain couples TRBV19 to TRBJ2-4; D might be TRBD2 (5 bases). CDR3 length: 14 residues. Germline assignment: CDR1 LNHDA and CDR2 SQIVND (reference sequence). Trimming took 8 bases from V and 1 from J, leaving 12 bases between them. The CDR3 spells CASLGRGAKNIQYF. CDR3 bases: TGTGCCAGTTTGGGGAGAGGTGCCAAAAACATTCAGTACTTC.

This clone was picked up one time. The genes are TRBV2 and TRBJ2-5; TRBD1 might be the D (6 bases). Germline lookup yields CDR1 SNHLY and CDR2 FYNNEI. CDR3 length: 13 residues. Trimming cost V 8 bases and J 5 bases, with 15 bases left between them. In DNA, the CDR3 is TGTGCCAGCCTTAGTAACAGGGTTGAGACCCAGTACTTC. Translating it yields CASLSNRVETQYF.

This clone was picked up a small number of times. V is TRBV11-2 and J is TRBJ2-7; tentatively, D is TRBD2 (6 bases). With 5 bases removed from V and 3 bases from J, the gap between germline ends came to 8 bases. Germline V gene lookup returns CDR1 SGHAT and CDR2 FQNNGV. The CDR3 is 12 residues long. CDR3: CASSEAGYEQYF. The CDR3 region has the DNA TGTGCCAGCAGCGAAGCGGGCTACGAGCAGTACTTC.

This clone was seen more than once but under ten times. The V gene is TRBV14, the J gene TRBJ2-7; possible D gene TRBD2, 6 bases. Between the trimmed V and J ends, which lost 4 bases and 2 bases, there was a span of 12 bases. CDR3 length: 14 amino acids. CDR1 is SGHDN, CDR2 FVKESK, per germline. The CDR3 protein is CASSLLAKPYEQYF. The CDR3 region has the DNA TGTGCCAGCAGCCTTCTAGCGAAACCCTACGAGCAGTACTTC.

V usage is TRBV7-9 and J usage is TRBJ2-2; weak D call: TRBD1 (5 bases). V was clipped by 0 bases and J by 6 bases, with 11 bases between them. The CDR3 totals 15 residues. CDR1 is SEHNR, CDR2 FQNEAQ, per germline (reference sequence). CDR3 in amino acids: CASSLARVVAGELFF. The CDR3 DNA sequence: TGTGCCAGCAGCTTAGCCAGGGTTGTCGCCGGGGAGCTGTTTTTT.

The chain combines TRBV6-5 with TRBJ1-1; no reliable D call. Germline V gene data show CDR1 as MNHEY and CDR2 as SVGAGI. The germline V and J ends were trimmed by 5 bases and 1 base, with 8 bases remaining between them. The CDR3 totals 13 residues. DNA for the CDR3: TGTGCCAGCAGTACCCCTGGGAACACTGAAGCTTTCTTT. Protein product: CASSTPGNTEAFF.

This chain's CDR3 is CSAAGTTGSEQYF. The CDR3 coding sequence is TGCAGCGCCGCCGGTACGACTGGAAGCGAGCAGTACTTC. The chain couples TRBV29-1 to TRBJ2-7; D gene unclear. Germline V lookup: CDR1 SQVTM, CDR2 ANQGSEA. Trimming took 7 bases from V and 6 from J, leaving 19 bases between them. CDR3 length: 13 residues.